Sequencing of this T cell receptor (beta chain) was carried out in a study of glioma-infiltrating T cells. Notes on the study in general: Tissue-blood divergence was below expectation in non-neoplastic patients, above in gliomas. Signature shared blood CDR3 motifs were enriched in low-divergence and depleted in high-divergence patients.

Amplification of TCR alpha and beta CDR3 regions from RNA used iRepertoire nested multiplex PCR. Each CDR3 protein is one row after TCRdb ran MiXCR on the multiplex PCR reads. The sample has fewer than 500,000 distinct CDR3 sequences, 41% seen once. The CDR3 is made up of 16 amino acids. The germline CDR1 and CDR2 sequences are LGHNA and YNFKEQ. Trimming removed 4 bases from V and 3 bases from J; junction bases left unmatched: 10. The sample holds a few counts of this clonotype. Its specificity is not known. V gene TRBV4-2 combines with J gene TRBJ2-3; the match to TRBD1 covers 7 bases. The source material was glioma tissue, nonneoplastic brain tissue, or PBMCs (not recorded which). This receptor was identified in a human donor with low-grade glioma or glioblastoma, undergoing nonglioma brain surgery, or in good health (not recorded which). This CDR3 reads CASSPGHRGSTDTQYF. In nucleotides, the CDR3 is TGTGCCAGCAGCCCCGGACACAGGGGTTCAACAGATACGCAGTATTTT.